The 2 T cell receptor beta chains presented below share a single source sample, sequenced in a study of T cell responses to AZD1222 COVID-19 vaccine. The assay was immunoSEQ multiplex PCR, and TCRdb's table has in-frame clones only and misses some. The repertoire has over 150,000 clones, approximately 90% of them found once; the top ten carry 3% to 3.5%. The input for sequencing was peripheral blood, taken on day 0 of AZD1222 vaccination. All receptors come from an adult in good health.

The V call is TRBV2, the J call TRBJ2-6; TRBD1 is a possible D gene (5 bases). The V end lost 6 bases, the J end lost 0 bases, and 12 bases lay between the germline ends. The CDR3 totals 16 residues. Germline CDR1 is SNHLY and CDR2 is FYNNEI. The CDR3 sequence: CASSSDNPSGANVLTF. CDR3 in DNA: TGTGCCAGCAGCTCGGACAACCCCTCTGGGGCCAACGTCCTGACTTTC.

This chain links TRBV4-2 with TRBJ1-2, with TRBD1 as a possible D gene (5 bases). The CDR3 runs to 16 residues. V was trimmed by 0 bases and J by 4 bases, leaving 15 bases between them. Germline-derived CDR1 and CDR2 are LGHNA and YNFKEQ. This chain's CDR3 is CASSQEPRARGYGYTF. The DNA for the CDR3 is TGTGCCAGCAGCCAAGAACCCAGGGCTCGTGGCTATGGCTACACCTTC.